The 22 T cell receptor beta chains reported below all come from one sample, sequenced in a study of T-cell reconstitution after alpha-beta-depleted transplantation in children. Construction of the TCRbeta library involved unique molecular identifiers. Using its own MiXCR run on the PCR reads, TCRdb lists one record per CDR3 protein. The table includes just under 550,000 distinct CDR3 sequences, approximately 20% detected once. The starting material was PBMCs from the stem cell graft donor, obtained from the stem cell graft. The receptors were sampled from a human donor who donated a stem cell graft to a child with acute lymphoblastic leukemia.

The chain combines TRBV20-1 with TRBJ2-1; possibly TRBD2 for D (6 bases). This CDR3 is 12 amino acids long. V was clipped by 4 bases and J by 10 bases, with 14 bases between them. CDR1 DFQATT and CDR2 SNEGSKA come from the germline V gene (reference sequence). In DNA form, the CDR3 reads TGCAGTGCTACGGGACTCCTTCGAGAGCAGTTCTTC. This translates into CSATGLLREQFF.

This clonotype was found a few times. The chain links TRBV29-1 to TRBJ2-1; D ambiguous. The CDR3 length is 10 residues. Germline V lookup: CDR1 SQVTM, CDR2 ANQGSEA. Deletions cut 3 bases from V and 10 bases from J, with 7 bases between. CDR3: CSVDGYEQFF. Here the CDR3 DNA reads TGCAGCGTTGACGGTTACGAGCAGTTCTTC.

The chain couples TRBV12-3 or TRBV12-4 to TRBJ1-3; tentatively, D is TRBD1 (5 bases). Trimming pared 7 bases from V and 0 bases from J, leaving 19 bases between. The CDR3 has 17 residues. The CDR3 protein is CASKWMRGVHSGNTIYF. CDR3 sequence (DNA): TGTGCCAGCAAATGGATGCGGGGGGTCCACTCTGGAAACACCATATATTTT.

This clonotype was seen only a few times. The chain joins TRBV19 to TRBJ1-1; 7 nucleotides line up with TRBD1. This CDR3 spans 15 amino acids. Losses at the gene ends were 5 bases for V and 1 base for J; bases not matched to a gene: 7. Germline assignment: CDR1 LNHDA and CDR2 SQIVND (reference sequence). CDR3 region: CASSSWTGQNTEAFF. As DNA, the CDR3 is TGTGCCAGTAGTTCCTGGACAGGCCAGAACACTGAAGCTTTCTTT.

This clonotype came up a few times. This chain links TRBV10-2 with TRBJ2-7; D is possibly TRBD2 (5 bases). Germline V CDR1 and CDR2: WSHSY, SAAADI. The CDR3 spans 15 residues. V lost 6 bases and J lost 7, with 22 bases in between. The CDR3 spells CASRGLVLGAAEQYF. The DNA of the CDR3 is TGCGCCAGCAGGGGCTTGGTTTTGGGAGCTGCGGAGCAGTACTTC.

This clonotype was detected only a few times. This sequence joins TRBV20-1 and TRBJ1-6; TRBD1 matches 8 bases. In germline, CDR1 is DFQATT, CDR2 SNEGSKA (reference sequence). The CDR3 length is 16 residues. V lost 0 bases to trimming and J lost 7 bases; unmatched junction nucleotides: 8. This CDR3 reads CSARDPQGANNSPLHF. The CDR3 nucleotides read TGCAGTGCTAGAGATCCCCAGGGGGCTAACAATTCACCCCTCCACTTT.

This clonotype was seen only once. The chain carries TRBV5-7 and TRBJ2-1, with unresolved D. TRBV5-7 is an ORF, with its function uncertain. Deletions cut 0 bases from V and 7 bases from J, with 17 bases between. The CDR3 contains 16 residues. This chain's CDR3 is CASSLGLLFPENEQFF. DNA for the CDR3: TGTGCCAGCAGCTTGGGGCTCCTTTTTCCCGAGAATGAGCAGTTCTTC.

The chain joins TRBV5-6 to TRBJ2-2, with D unresolved. The CDR3 is made up of 12 amino acids. The V gene's germline CDR1 is SGHDT and CDR2 YYEEEE. Trimming stripped 4 bases from V and 8 bases from J, with 9 bases between. Written as DNA, the CDR3 is TGTGCCAGCAGCCAAATAGATGGGGAGCTGTTTTTT. This sequence encodes CASSQIDGELFF.

This clonotype was seen only a few times. The chain links TRBV12-3 or TRBV12-4 to TRBJ2-1; tentatively, D is TRBD2 (5 bases). V lost 6 bases and J 2 bases, leaving 11 bases between the germline ends. CDR3 length: 14 residues. The CDR3 protein is CASRNRDPYNEQFF. The CDR3 DNA is TGTGCCAGCAGAAATCGGGATCCCTACAATGAGCAGTTCTTC.

This clonotype was recorded a few times. This chain links TRBV11-2 with TRBJ2-1; TRBD2 aligns across 7 bases. CDR1 and CDR2 from the germline V gene are SGHAT and FQNNGV. Trimming cost V 0 bases and J 10 bases; bases outside gene matches: 6. The CDR3 is 14 amino acids. CDR3 protein: CASSLDRPAGEQFF. CDR3 DNA sequence: TGTGCCAGCAGCTTAGATCGGCCAGCGGGGGAGCAGTTCTTC.

This clonotype was seen a handful of times. V gene TRBV6-1 combines with J gene TRBJ2-2, with 11 positions matching TRBD1. The CDR3 extends over 16 amino acids. The V gene's germline CDR1 is MNHNS and CDR2 SASEGT. V lost 6 bases to trimming and J lost 4 bases; unmatched junction nucleotides: 7. CDR3 nucleotides: TGTGCCAGCAGAAAAGGACAGGGGGCTCGCACCGGGGAGCTGTTTTTT. This translates into CASRKGQGARTGELFF.

The chain recombines TRBV5-1 with TRBJ2-4; 13 bases agree with TRBD2. Trimming at V came to 1 base and at J to 9 bases, leaving 13 bases not matched to a gene. CDR1 SGHRS and CDR2 YFSETQ come from the germline V gene. The CDR3 has 18 amino acids. The CDR3 protein is CASSLTGNGLAGETIQYF. The CDR3 DNA follows: TGCGCCAGCAGCTTGACAGGTAACGGACTAGCGGGAGAGACCATTCAGTACTTC.

This clonotype was counted between two and nine times. The rearrangement uses TRBV29-1 and TRBJ2-3; D uncertain. Germline values: CDR1 SQVTM, CDR2 ANQGSEA. Trimming shortened V by 1 base and J by 1 base, and 6 bases separated the two germline ends. The CDR3 contains 13 residues. CDR3 loop: CSVEGEGTDTQYF. In nucleotides, the CDR3 is TGCAGCGTTGAAGGAGAGGGCACAGATACGCAGTATTTT.

This clonotype has a handful of counts. The V gene is TRBV18, the J gene TRBJ2-2; 9 nucleotides match TRBD1. CDR1 KGHSH and CDR2 LQKENI come from the germline V gene. V dropped 4 bases and J dropped 6; count of bases not matched to a gene: 9. The CDR3 covers 16 residues. DNA of the CDR3: TGTGCCAGCTCACGTTCGACCGGGACAGGGCCCGGGGAGCTGTTTTTT. Its protein is CASSRSTGTGPGELFF.

This clonotype turned up a few times. CDR3 sequence (DNA): TGTGCCAGCAATTTCAACTGGGGAGGCATGAACACTGAAGCTTTCTTT. Protein sequence: CASNFNWGGMNTEAFF. This sequence joins TRBV2 and TRBJ1-1, with D unclear. In germline, CDR1 is SNHLY, CDR2 FYNNEI. CDR3 length: 16 residues. V lost 7 bases to trimming and J lost 0 bases, with 18 bases between them.

This clonotype was counted between two and nine times. The rearrangement uses TRBV7-2 and TRBJ2-7; TRBD1 might be the D (5 bases). This CDR3 has 13 residues. V lost 2 bases, J lost 6 bases, and 11 bases lay in between. Germline values: CDR1 SGHTA, CDR2 FQGNSA. The CDR3, as DNA: TGTGCCAGCAGCTTACCAGGGCAAGCCGAGCAGTACTTC. Encoded protein: CASSLPGQAEQYF.

This clonotype was seen ten or more times. The chain is built from TRBV5-6 and TRBJ2-7, with 10 bases aligning to TRBD2. V shed 2 bases and J 2 bases; nucleotides not matched to a gene: 7. CDR1 and CDR2 (germline): SGHDT, YYEEEE. The CDR3 runs to 16 residues. CDR3 amino acids: CASSLLTLAGAYEQYF. CDR3 bases: TGTGCCAGCAGCTTACTGACCCTAGCGGGGGCCTACGAGCAGTACTTC.

Notes on this clonotype: The junction and the germline gene differ at one end; a read error may be behind it. This chain joins TRBV4-2 and TRBJ2-3; 10 bases map to TRBD2. Germline V CDR1 and CDR2: LGHNA, YNFKEQ. The CDR3 sequence is 20 residues long. The CDR3 here is CASSPRGGLAGVLSTDTRYF. The CDR3 DNA reads as TGTGCCAGCAGCCCACGAGGGGGGCTAGCGGGAGTTCTGAGCACAGATACGCGGTATTTT.

This clonotype was recorded a few times. The chain is built from TRBV12-3 or TRBV12-4 and TRBJ1-1, with D perhaps TRBD1 (5 bases). CDR3 size: 14 residues. The V end was cut by 6 bases, the J end by 1 base, with 12 bases between. CDR3 residues: CASSGARRNTEAFF. DNA of the CDR3: TGTGCCAGCAGCGGGGCCCGCAGGAACACTGAAGCTTTCTTT.

CDR3 nucleotide sequence: TGTGCCAGCAGCCTATGGGGGGTGATGAGTCGCGAGCAGTACTTC. Its translation is CASSLWGVMSREQYF. The chain joins TRBV7-8 to TRBJ2-7, with D perhaps matching TRBD2 (6 bases). Trimming cost V 5 bases and J 6 bases, with 20 bases left between them. Germline CDR1 SGHVS, CDR2 FQNEAQ. This CDR3 is built from 15 residues.

There are a few counts of this clonotype. J is TRBJ1-2 and V is TRBV6-1, with D perhaps matching TRBD1 (5 bases). Germline CDR1 and CDR2: MNHNS and SASEGT. CDR3 size: 13 residues. The germline V and J ends were trimmed by 4 bases and 10 bases, with 16 bases remaining between them. The chain's CDR3 is CASSGASWGSYTF. Written as DNA, the CDR3 is TGTGCCAGCAGTGGGGCTTCTTGGGGGTCCTACACCTTC.

This chain uses TRBV4-1 with TRBJ2-4; 10 nucleotides agree with TRBD2. The CDR3 is 14 amino acids. Germline V gives CDR1 MGHRA, CDR2 YSYEKL. V trimming: 1 base; J trimming: 9 bases; junction bases outside the gene matches: 3. CDR3 sequence: CASSQGEREGIQYF. DNA of the CDR3: TGCGCCAGCAGCCAAGGCGAGCGGGAGGGCATTCAGTACTTC.